This record covers a single TCR beta chain. What it recognizes is unknown. Naive CD8 populations comprised CD45RO-negative cells positively selected for CCR7, excluding terminally differentiated effector memory CD45RA+ cells. None of the donors, who were healthy HIV-negative adults, had recently had acute infections or vaccinations. On sorted subsets, replicate PCRs used 150 to 250 ng DNA, or tens of thousands of T cell genomes. How the authors handled the data: Junction-only immunoSEQ data arrived without quality scores, meaning filtering differed. TCRdb's copy holds only in-frame clones and misses some; the assay was immunoSEQ multiplex PCR. D and trimming were read from the DNA, whereas the V and J calls and clone size are those reported in that table. The sample shows about 2.1 million clones, around 93% of them seen only once. These data belong to a study of shared clonotypes between healthy human individuals.

Broader study findings: Sequencing depth was expected to affect clonotype sharing among donors.

Sequenced: naive CD8+ T cells from PBMCs. The TCR was taken from a man younger than 35 in good health. Some clones in this sample may be carry-over from other donors' samples.

CDR3 protein: CASSPLGPVYEQYF. CDR3 coding DNA: TGTGCCAGCAGCCCCCTTGGACCGGTCTACGAGCAGTACTTC. This sequence joins TRBV7-2 and TRBJ2-7; no reliable D call. There are 14 residues in the CDR3. V lost 5 bases and J lost 3, with 14 bases in between. Germline values: CDR1 SGHTA, CDR2 FQGNSA.